This T cell receptor beta chain was sequenced in a study of blood T cell repertoires in COVID-19. Original methodology: Using reference gene primer amplification, nucleated cell counts were estimated. TCRdb's table, derived via immunoSEQ multiplex PCR, lists solely in-frame clones and lacks some. The V and J calls and clone size are taken from that table; D and trimming were inferred from the DNA. The repertoire holds under 200,000 clones, with approximately 85% as singletons. V was clipped by 8 bases and J by 3 bases; unmatched bases: 6. The CDR3 is 13 residues long. CDR1 LNHDA and CDR2 SQIVND come from the germline V gene (reference sequence). Seattle enrolled patients during active infection and tracked them longitudinally.

This TCR was recovered from a woman aged 55 to 70 with COVID-19, enrolled during active disease. This sequence joins TRBV19 and TRBJ2-7; 8 bases agree with TRBD2. Sequencing was done on a sample of peripheral blood. DNA for the CDR3: TGTGCCAGTGAACGCAGCGGGGGCTACGAGCAGTACGTC. Its protein product is CASERSGGYEQYV.